The 21 T cell receptor beta chains below all came from one sample that was sequenced in a study of T cells in Graves' hyperthyroidism and ophthalmopathy. Amplified TCR beta CDR3 regions came from RNA transcripts. Primed by the HTBI set, a first-round RT-PCR was run on the TCR CDR3. TCRdb itself ran the multiplex PCR reads through MiXCR, one entry per CDR3 protein. In the table there are hundreds of thousands of distinct CDR3 sequences, around 24% of which are singletons. Input material: blood. The source of these receptors is a woman aged 25 to 39 with Graves' ophthalmopathy.

Many counts were recorded for this clonotype. The V gene is TRBV24-1, the J gene TRBJ1-1; no definite D call. Germline CDR1 is KGHDR and CDR2 is SFDVKD. This CDR3 contains 16 residues. Trimming removed 4 bases from V and 0 bases from J, with 14 bases in between. Here the CDR3 reads CATSDPWALLNTEAFF. In nucleotides, the CDR3 is TGTGCCACCAGTGACCCGTGGGCCCTACTGAACACTGAAGCTTTCTTT.

This clonotype was found many times. This sequence joins TRBV24-1 and TRBJ1-1; D uncertain. CDR3 length: 11 amino acids. Per germline, CDR1 KGHDR and CDR2 SFDVKD. V was shortened by 4 bases and J by 9 bases, with 8 bases between the two germline ends. The DNA for the CDR3 is TGTGCCACCAGTGAGGGGATTCAAGCTTTCTTT. Its protein product is CATSEGIQAFF.

Turning to this clonotype: The DNA is omitted, as the CDR3 cannot be located on it reliably, and the CDR3 follows TCRdb's listing. The chain joins TRBV2 to TRBJ2-7; the table's D call, TRBD1, was not checked against the DNA. The CDR3 region is 20 residues in length, termini included. Germline assignment: CDR1 SNHLY and CDR2 FYNNEI. The CDR3 is CASSVWGAGASTSSTSGRWF.

The chain couples TRBV27 to TRBJ1-6; 7 bases line up with TRBD1. J gave up 9 bases and V 3 bases, and 5 bases lay outside the gene matches. Germline CDR1 MNHEY, CDR2 SMNVEV (reference sequence). The CDR3 consists of 14 residues. The CDR3 DNA reads as TGTGCCAGCAGTTTGACAGGGTCGCTTTCACCCCTCCACTTT. Its protein is CASSLTGSLSPLHF.

This clonotype was counted ten times or more. DNA for the CDR3: TGTGCCAGCAGTGGCGGGACCTCGAACACCATATATTTT. It specifies CASSGGTSNTIYF. The J gene is TRBJ1-3, the V gene TRBV28; TRBD1 might be the D (5 bases). V was clipped by 5 bases and J by 7 bases, with 12 bases between them. Per the germline V gene, CDR1 is MDHEN and CDR2 is SYDVKM. This CDR3 has 13 amino acids. The full variable domain, in which reference TRBV28 and TRBJ1-3 provide the parts outside the CDR3, is DVKVTQSSRYLVKRTGEKVFLECVQDMDHENMFWYRQDPGLGLRLIYFSYDVKMKEKGDIPEGYSVSREKKERFSLILESASTNQTSMYLCASSGGTSNTIYFGEGSWLTVV.

The rearrangement uses TRBV12-3 or TRBV12-4 and TRBJ1-1, with a weak D call TRBD1 (5 bases). V shed 5 bases and J shed 13 bases, with 17 bases lying between them. The CDR3 extends over 12 amino acids. The CDR3 DNA sequence: TGTGCCAGCAGTCCCACCCCGGAAGGGGATTTCTTT. This codes for CASSPTPEGDFF.

Here the CDR3 reads CSSKDRYSYEQYF. The DNA of the CDR3 is TGCAGTTCCAAGGACAGATATTCCTACGAGCAGTACTTC. J is TRBJ2-7 and V is TRBV20-1, with TRBD1 as a possible D gene (6 bases). The V end lost 8 bases, the J end lost 1 base, and 15 bases lay between the germline ends. Germline V gene lookup returns CDR1 DFQATT and CDR2 SNEGSKA (reference sequence). This CDR3 comprises 13 residues.

The rearrangement uses TRBV10-3 and TRBJ1-5; 8 bases map to TRBD1. In germline, CDR1 is ENHRY, CDR2 SYGVKD. V lost 0 bases and J lost 7; bases outside the gene matches: 8. The CDR3 has 16 amino acids. The CDR3 region is CAISESPRGLGQPQHF. The DNA for the CDR3 is TGTGCCATCAGTGAGTCGCCCAGGGGGCTGGGGCAGCCCCAGCATTTT.

This clonotype was detected many times. The V and J genes are TRBV6-1 and TRBJ1-6, with D maybe TRBD1 (5 bases). Germline V gives CDR1 MNHNS, CDR2 SASEGT. CDR3 size: 15 residues. V was trimmed by 6 bases and J by 4 bases, leaving 13 bases between them. The CDR3 nucleotides read TGTGCCAGCAGGGCTAGGACACAATATAATTCACCCCTCCACTTT. Translation gives CASRARTQYNSPLHF.

The sample holds many counts of this clonotype. The chain couples TRBV20-1 to TRBJ2-5, with D perhaps TRBD1 (6 bases). Germline V gene lookup returns CDR1 DFQATT and CDR2 SNEGSKA (reference sequence). This CDR3 region has 14 residues. The V and J ends lost 3 bases and 1 base respectively, with 12 bases between them. CDR3 sequence: CSASPDSFQETQYF. CDR3 DNA sequence: TGCAGTGCTAGTCCGGACAGCTTCCAAGAGACCCAGTACTTC.

This clonotype has a count of ten or more. The V and J genes are TRBV12-3 or TRBV12-4 and TRBJ2-2, with 8 bases matching TRBD2. CDR3 length equals 17 residues. J gave up 4 bases and V 1 base, and 8 bases lay outside the gene matches. CDR3 DNA sequence: TGTGCCAGCAGTTTAGTTCAAGCGGGGGTAACCACCGGGGAGCTGTTTTTT. As protein: CASSLVQAGVTTGELFF.

The chain combines TRBV11-2 with TRBJ2-7, with 8 bases that match TRBD1. Looked up from germline, CDR1 is SGHAT and CDR2 is FQNNGV. CDR3 length: 14 residues. With V trimmed by 5 bases and J by 5 bases, 8 bases remained unmatched. Here the CDR3 reads CASSRSQGGDEQYF. The CDR3 bases are TGTGCCAGCAGCCGGTCACAGGGGGGCGACGAGCAGTACTTC.

The genes are TRBV19 and TRBJ1-1; D perhaps matches TRBD1 (5 bases). Trimming took 10 bases from V and 5 from J, leaving 14 bases between them. CDR1 LNHDA and CDR2 SQIVND come from the germline V gene (reference sequence). The CDR3 extends over 12 amino acids. The CDR3 DNA reads as TGTGCCACCACACACGGGGGAACTGAAGCTTTCTTT. This encodes CATTHGGTEAFF. The whole variable domain, remainder taken from reference TRBV19 and TRBJ1-1, is DGGITQSPKYLFRKEGQNVTLSCEQNLNHDAMYWYRQDPGQGLRLIYYSQIVNDFQKGDIAEGYSVSREKKESFPLTVTSAQKNPTAFYLCATTHGGTEAFFGQGTRLTVV.

This clonotype has a count of ten or more. The chain has TRBV7-3 and TRBJ2-2; D may be TRBD1 (6 bases). CDR3 length: 16 amino acids. CDR1 and CDR2 from the germline V gene are SGHTA and FQGTGA. The V gene lost 5 bases and the J gene lost 0 bases, with 13 bases spanning the gap. The CDR3 DNA sequence: TGTGCCAGCAGCGCACAGGGACCTCCGAACACCGGGGAGCTGTTTTTT. Its protein product is CASSAQGPPNTGELFF.

The gene calls are TRBV28 and TRBJ2-7, with 8 nucleotides matching TRBD2. In germline, CDR1 is MDHEN, CDR2 SYDVKM. The CDR3 consists of 14 residues. Unmatched junction bases numbered 8, after V lost 7 bases and J lost 3 bases. The CDR3 spells CASKSLAGLYEQYF. The DNA of the CDR3 is TGTGCCAGCAAGAGTCTAGCGGGTCTCTACGAGCAGTACTTC.

J is TRBJ2-7 and V is TRBV2, with 15 positions matching TRBD2. This CDR3 region has 16 residues. The V gene's germline CDR1 is SNHLY and CDR2 FYNNEI. Trimming cost V 7 bases and J 6 bases; bases outside gene matches: 10. CDR3 residues: CASTQGLAGGKLEQYF. The CDR3 DNA is TGTGCCAGCACTCAGGGACTAGCGGGAGGAAAGCTCGAGCAGTACTTC.

This chain links TRBV20-1 with TRBJ1-1; 8 nucleotides align to TRBD1. Trimming cost V 1 base and J 4 bases; bases outside gene matches: 8. The germline gives CDR1 DFQATT, CDR2 SNEGSKA (reference sequence). The CDR3 runs to 15 residues. CDR3 DNA: TGCAGTGCTAGAGTTGCCAGGGGGCGCCTCACTGAAGCTTTCTTT. The encoded protein is CSARVARGRLTEAFF.

This clonotype was detected ten times or more. The chain has TRBV11-2 and TRBJ2-7, with D possibly TRBD2 on 5 matching bases. CDR1 is SGHAT and CDR2 is FQNNGV in the germline V gene. V was pared by 3 bases and J by 4 bases, with 13 bases between. The CDR3 covers 14 residues. The CDR3 nucleotides read TGTGCCAGCAGCTTCTCCGGGAAAAAATACGAGCAGTACTTC. Translation gives CASSFSGKKYEQYF.

This clonotype was observed many times. The rearrangement joins TRBV7-9 to TRBJ1-1, with D uncertain. CDR1 and CDR2 from the germline V gene are SEHNR and FQNEAQ (reference sequence). V was pared by 0 bases and J by 11 bases, with 13 bases between. The CDR3 consists of 13 residues. The CDR3 sequence: CASSLAESGSAFF. CDR3 DNA sequence: TGTGCCAGCAGCTTAGCGGAGAGTGGGTCGGCTTTCTTT.

In this sample, this clonotype turned up many times. In nucleotides, the CDR3 is TGCAGTGCTAGAGGCCCCAGGGCCTACGAGCAGTACTTC. This sequence encodes CSARGPRAYEQYF. This chain links TRBV20-1 with TRBJ2-7, with D perhaps matching TRBD1 (5 bases). Trimming removed 1 base at V and 2 bases at J, with 9 bases between. The CDR3 is made up of 13 amino acids. Germline V gene data show CDR1 as DFQATT and CDR2 as SNEGSKA (reference sequence).

Ten or more counts support this clonotype. The chain is built from TRBV12-5 and TRBJ2-2; the D is unclear. CDR1 and CDR2 (germline): LGHNT, FRNRAP. CDR3 length: 12 residues. V was shortened by 2 bases and J by 4 bases, with 2 bases between the two germline ends. The CDR3 loop is CASGLSTGELFF. CDR3 in DNA: TGTGCTAGTGGTTTGAGCACCGGGGAGCTGTTTTTT.